A selection of T cell receptor beta chains follows, all from one sample in a study of blood T cell repertoires in COVID-19. TCRdb's copy holds only in-frame clones and misses some; the assay was immunoSEQ multiplex PCR. The sample records hundreds of thousands of clones, about 87% being singletons. The sequenced sample was PBMCs or T cells enriched from blood (not recorded which). The receptors originated from a woman aged 45-60 years who had recovered from COVID-19. Each CDR3 is given with its conserved first and last residue. A D gene is named only where the DNA matches it firmly. Some rows mark clone size as missing; the rest say once, few, many or name a class of expanded clone.

CDR3aa,CDR3nt,abundance,j_gene,v_gene,d_gene
CASSSRSWREGLTDTQYF,TGTGCCAGCAGCTCAAGAAGTTGGCGGGAGGGCCTCACAGATACGCAGTATTTT,.,TRBJ2-3,TRBV7-2,TRBD2
CASSGGTSGVNEQFF,TGTGCCAGCAGCGGTGGGACTAGCGGGGTCAATGAGCAGTTCTTC,.,TRBJ2-1,TRBV5-4,TRBD2
CASSKAATGGSNQPQHF,TGTGCCAGCAGCAAAGCCGCTACAGGGGGAAGCAATCAGCCCCAGCATTTT,.,TRBJ1-5,TRBV21-1,.
CASSLRQAPNYGYTF,TGTGCCAGCAGCCTAAGACAGGCCCCTAACTATGGCTACACCTTC,.,TRBJ1-2,TRBV3-1/TRBV3-2,.
CSVEKQGYEQYF,TGCAGCGTTGAGAAACAGGGGTACGAGCAGTACTTC,.,TRBJ2-7,TRBV29-1,TRBD1
CASSQDPGYYGYTF,TGTGCCAGCAGCCAAGATCCGGGATACTATGGCTACACCTTC,.,TRBJ1-2,TRBV3-1/TRBV3-2,.
CASSGTSDYEQYF,TGCGCCAGCAGCGGGACTAGCGATTACGAGCAGTACTTC,.,TRBJ2-7,TRBV4-1,TRBD2
CASSSWDREEQFF,TGTGCCAGCAGCTCGTGGGACAGGGAGGAGCAGTTCTTC,few,TRBJ2-1,TRBV7-9,TRBD1
CASSDNGLSTDTQYF,TGTGCCAGCAGCGACAATGGACTCAGCACAGATACGCAGTATTTT,.,TRBJ2-3,TRBV7-3,.
CASSYTGLAGLEQYF,TGTGCCAGCAGTTACACCGGGCTAGCGGGTCTCGAGCAGTACTTC,once,TRBJ2-7,TRBV6-2/TRBV6-3,TRBD2
CSGTEGGALHF,TGCAGTGGGACAGAGGGAGGGGCCCTCCACTTT,once,TRBJ1-6,TRBV20-1,.
CASSRRTVADEQYF,TGCGCCAGCAGCCGCCGGACAGTCGCTGATGAGCAGTACTTC,few,TRBJ2-7,TRBV5-1,.
CASSFLAGGFYEQYF,TGTGCCAGCAGCTTTCTAGCGGGAGGGTTCTACGAGCAGTACTTC,.,TRBJ2-7,TRBV11-2,TRBD2
CASSSRDRKNTIYF,TGTGCCAGCAGCTCCCGGGACAGAAAAAACACCATATATTTT,few,TRBJ1-3,TRBV28,TRBD1
CASSLEGPGQGGGYTF,TGTGCCAGCAGTTTGGAAGGACCGGGACAGGGAGGAGGCTACACCTTC,.,TRBJ1-2,TRBV28,TRBD1
CASSQSAGFTSYEQYF,TGTGCCAGCAGCCAATCCGCGGGATTTACCTCCTACGAGCAGTACTTC,.,TRBJ2-7,TRBV4-2,.
CASSRPGLAENTGELFF,TGCGCCAGCAGCCGACCTGGACTAGCGGAGAACACCGGGGAGCTGTTTTTT,.,TRBJ2-2,TRBV5-1,TRBD2
CASGLAADRTDTQYF,TGTGCCAGCGGACTAGCGGCCGACCGCACAGATACGCAGTATTTT,.,TRBJ2-3,TRBV2,TRBD2
CASSYLDRAGGYTF,TGTGCCAGCAGCTACTTGGACAGGGCAGGCGGCTACACCTTC,.,TRBJ1-2,TRBV5-6,TRBD1
CASSELAGLETQYF,TGTGCCAGCAGTGAATTGGCAGGGCTGGAGACCCAGTACTTC,.,TRBJ2-5,TRBV25-1,.
CASRSGSETQYF,TGTGCCAGCAGAAGCGGGAGTGAGACCCAGTACTTC,.,TRBJ2-5,TRBV2,TRBD2
CASKTTGTGRYGYTF,TGTGCCAGCAAGACAACAGGGACAGGGCGCTATGGCTACACCTTC,.,TRBJ1-2,TRBV28,TRBD1
CASSQTSGRAYEQYF,TGTGCCAGCAGCCAGACTAGCGGGAGGGCCTACGAGCAGTACTTC,.,TRBJ2-7,TRBV9,TRBD2
CASSLNLRSYNSPLHF,TGTGCCAGCAGCTTAAATCTCCGCTCCTATAATTCACCCCTCCACTTT,few,TRBJ1-6,TRBV11-2,.
CASRPTSGKEDEQFF,TGTGCCAGCAGACCGACTAGCGGGAAGGAGGATGAGCAGTTCTTC,.,TRBJ2-1,TRBV28,TRBD2
CASSPTGKDTEAFF,TGTGCCAGCTCTCCGACAGGGAAAGACACTGAAGCTTTCTTT,once,TRBJ1-1,TRBV18,TRBD1
CASSLGGASSSYNEQFF,TGTGCCAGCAGCTTAGGCGGAGCCTCCAGCTCCTACAATGAGCAGTTCTTC,.,TRBJ2-1,TRBV7-2,.
CASSRGGRNYGYTF,TGTGCCAGCAGCCGGGGGGGCAGAAACTATGGCTACACCTTC,once,TRBJ1-2,TRBV7-2,.
CASSLAVGGAKNIQYF,TGCGCCAGCAGCTTGGCCGTAGGGGGAGCCAAAAACATTCAGTACTTC,.,TRBJ2-4,TRBV5-1,.
CASSLRAGGNQPQHF,TGTGCCAGCAGTTTAAGGGCCGGGGGCAATCAGCCCCAGCATTTT,.,TRBJ1-5,TRBV28,.
CASSLLPPEGGGAFF,TGTGCCAGCAGTTTACTACCCCCTGAGGGAGGGGGAGCTTTCTTT,.,TRBJ1-1,TRBV28,.
CASSSAGGGYEQYF,TGTGCCAGCAGCTCAGCGGGAGGCGGGTACGAGCAGTACTTC,.,TRBJ2-7,TRBV7-9,TRBD2
CASSPQASTGELFF,TGTGCCAGCAGCCCCCAAGCGAGCACCGGGGAGCTGTTTTTT,.,TRBJ2-2,TRBV7-3,.
CASSLVGAGTGFSPLHF,TGTGCCAGCAGCTTGGTGGGAGCCGGGACAGGATTTTCACCCCTCCACTTT,.,TRBJ1-6,TRBV5-6,TRBD1
CASSRSSGSTDTQYF,TGTGCCAGCTCACGGAGTAGCGGGAGCACAGATACGCAGTATTTT,.,TRBJ2-3,TRBV18,TRBD2
CASSTTGTTGQPQHF,TGTGCCAGCTCAACGACAGGTACAACCGGTCAGCCCCAGCATTTT,.,TRBJ1-5,TRBV18,.
CASSQVSGSTDTQYF,TGTGCCAGCAGCCAAGTTTCGGGTAGCACAGATACGCAGTATTTT,.,TRBJ2-3,TRBV3-1/TRBV3-2,.
CASSSRRAGDFYEQYF,TGTGCCAGCAGTTCGCGCCGGGCAGGGGATTTCTACGAGCAGTACTTC,.,TRBJ2-7,TRBV6-2/TRBV6-3,.
CASSEADRYRYEQYF,TGTGCCAGCAGCGAGGCGGACAGGTACAGGTACGAGCAGTACTTC,.,TRBJ2-7,TRBV7-2,TRBD1
CASRAQGGGGEKLFF,TGTGCCAGCAGGGCACAGGGAGGGGGTGGGGAAAAACTGTTTTTT,.,TRBJ1-4,TRBV28,.
CASSLGLLESTNEKLFF,TGCGCCAGCAGCTTGGGCCTTCTGGAGTCAACTAATGAAAAACTGTTTTTT,.,TRBJ1-4,TRBV5-1,.
CASSQDRGLGNEAFF,TGTGCCAGCAGCCAAGATAGGGGGTTGGGCAATGAAGCTTTCTTT,.,TRBJ1-1,TRBV4-2,.
CASSRNRGETQYF,TGTGCCAGCAGTCGCAACAGGGGAGAGACCCAGTACTTC,.,TRBJ2-5,TRBV7-2,TRBD1
CASSQERQGAMRDTEAFF,TGCGCCAGCAGCCAAGAAAGGCAGGGGGCTATGAGGGATACTGAAGCTTTCTTT,.,TRBJ1-1,TRBV4-3,TRBD1